This T cell receptor beta chain emerged from a study of blood T cell repertoires in COVID-19. This clone occurred once. Sequencing used immunoSEQ multiplex PCR; TCRdb keeps in-frame clones, though not all of them. The sample shows 170,000 or so clones, 90% to 95% of them seen only once. The clonotype comes from a man between 50 and 59 years old with acute or convalescent COVID-19. Sequencing used peripheral blood.

The CDR3 DNA is TGTGCCAGCAGCCAGACAGGGGGCGCTGGAGGTTCTGGCAATGAGCAGTTCTTC. Protein: CASSQTGGAGGSGNEQFF. The chain uses TRBV4-2 and TRBJ2-1, with TRBD1 matching over 10 bases. Germline CDR1 reads LGHNA; CDR2 reads YNFKEQ. The CDR3 runs to 18 residues. Trimming at V came to 3 bases and at J to 6 bases, leaving 14 bases not matched to a gene.